One and the same sample provided the 2 T cell receptor beta chains below, sequenced in a study of neoadjuvant nivolumab and ipilimumab in lung cancer. Measured with immunoSEQ multiplex PCR; TCRdb has only the in-frame clones, and not every one. The repertoire holds 6,400 or so clones, with approximately 65% as singletons. The sequences come from tumor tissue, collected after neoadjuvant nivolumab, alone or with ipilimumab, at or shortly before surgery. The receptors originated from an adult with non-small cell lung cancer.

A few counts support this clone. The chain couples TRBV19 to TRBJ1-1; D may be TRBD1 (5 bases). This CDR3 has 15 residues. CDR1 is LNHDA, CDR2 SQIVND, per germline (reference sequence). Trimming took off 4 bases at V and 1 base at J, with 13 bases between the two ends. The CDR3 reads CASSTPYQGNTEAFF. In nucleotides, the CDR3 is TGTGCCAGTAGTACCCCTTATCAGGGGAACACTGAAGCTTTCTTT.

This clone was detected once. This chain uses TRBV6-1 with TRBJ2-2; 10 bases map to TRBD1. Trimming cost V 6 bases and J 3 bases; bases outside gene matches: 1. CDR1 is MNHNS and CDR2 is SASEGT in the germline V gene. The CDR3 runs 14 residues. CDR3 amino acids: CASRTGGDTGELFF. CDR3 sequence (DNA): TGTGCCAGCAGGACAGGGGGCGACACCGGGGAGCTGTTTTTT.